The clone carrying this TCR beta chain was seen more than once but under ten times. The CDR3 length is 14 residues. Losses at the gene ends were 6 bases for V and 2 bases for J; bases not matched to a gene: 5. This sample was taken from a study of metastatic and nonmetastatic thyroid tumors. Each patient came to thyroid surgery without any prior treatment (of any kind). TCRdb used MiXCR to call clones anew from the PCR reads. The sample lists 40,000 or so clones, roughly 26% occurring once. Sequenced: blood. The origin of this receptor is a female donor with papillary thyroid cancer or a benign thyroid nodule (not recorded which). Some clones in this sample may be carry-over from other donors' samples. This chain joins TRBV12-3 or TRBV12-4 and TRBJ2-7; 9 bases are a match to TRBD1. CDR3 nucleotide sequence: TGTGCCAGCAGCGGGACAGGGTGCCCCTACGAGCAGTACTTC. This codes for CASSGTGCPYEQYF.